The clone carrying this T cell receptor (beta chain) was found once. Antigen: not known. The sample is drawn from a study of identifying expanded T cells in peripheral blood. Study-wide points: Across healthy donors, higher total template counts meant significantly greater approximately 2-week count variance. Over approximately two and four weeks, about 15 and 18 clones changed, versus roughly 1.1 between replicates.

Using immunoSEQ multiplex PCR, the repertoire was profiled, and TCRdb retains in-frame clones only, with some absent. This table has some 72,000 clones, around 90% appearing once. During the collection period, no donor immune events like infections were recorded. Unmatched junction bases numbered 7, after V lost 4 bases and J lost 0 bases. The CDR3 covers 17 residues. Germline-derived CDR1 and CDR2 are SGHRS and YFSETQ. The J gene is TRBJ1-1, the V gene TRBV5-1; 12 bases agree with TRBD1. The sample taken for sequencing was blood. The clonotype originates from a person aged 18-69 years in good health. The CDR3 DNA is TGCGCCAGCAGCATAGGGACAGGGGGCGGAATGAACACTGAAGCTTTCTTT. Its translation is CASSIGTGGGMNTEAFF.